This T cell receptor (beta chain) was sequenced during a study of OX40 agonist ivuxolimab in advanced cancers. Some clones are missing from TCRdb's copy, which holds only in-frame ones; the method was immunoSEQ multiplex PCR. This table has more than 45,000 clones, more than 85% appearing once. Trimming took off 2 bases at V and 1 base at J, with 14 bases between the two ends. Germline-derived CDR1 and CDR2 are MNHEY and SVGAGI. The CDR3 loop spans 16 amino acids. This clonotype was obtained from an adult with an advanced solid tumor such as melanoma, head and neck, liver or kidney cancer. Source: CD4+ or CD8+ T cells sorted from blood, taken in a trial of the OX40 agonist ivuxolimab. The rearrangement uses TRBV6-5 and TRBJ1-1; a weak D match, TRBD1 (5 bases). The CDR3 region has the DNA TGTGCCAGCAGTTACGGCGGGGCGCTGGGGAACACTGAAGCTTTCTTT. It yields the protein CASSYGGALGNTEAFF.